This entry features one TCR beta chain sequence. What it binds is not known. The sample originates from a study of Graves' ophthalmopathy and Graves' hyperthyroidism. The wider study: Researchers classed hyperthyroidism as stable given no ophthalmopathy within 18 months of follow-up. Study-wide results and limits: Separation of ophthalmopathy from stable hyperthyroidism was achieved by a 13-signature model, at about 91% sensitivity and about 81% specificity.

Germline values: CDR1 SQVTM, CDR2 ANQGSEA. The CDR3 has 12 amino acids. RNA transcripts were the source from which TCR beta CDR3 regions were amplified. In the first round, RT-PCR was carried out with HTBI primers, and a multiplex PCR formed the second round. TCRdb passed the multiplex PCR reads through MiXCR, listing each CDR3 protein once. The data contain around 1.1 million distinct CDR3 sequences, about 38% of them singletons. Hyperthyroidism patients were newly diagnosed, ill under 2 months, and aged 18 to 65 years. This sequence originates from an adult man with Graves' hyperthyroidism. The specimen was peripheral blood or thyroid tissue (not recorded which). This chain uses TRBV29-1 with TRBJ1-1; D not resolved. The CDR3: CSVEVLGTEAFF. As DNA, the CDR3 is TGCAGTGTCGAAGTTCTCGGCACTGAAGCTTTCTTT.